One TCR beta chain is described in this entry. This specimen comes from a study of blood T cell repertoires in COVID-19. Germline V gives CDR1 SGHRS, CDR2 YFSETQ. Deletions cut 3 bases from V and 7 bases from J, with 7 bases between. This CDR3 is built from 12 residues. Generated by immunoSEQ multiplex PCR, the TCRdb table keeps only in-frame clones and is missing some. The repertoire holds about 240,000 clones, with about nine tenths as singletons. Sequencing was done on a sample of peripheral blood. This chain uses TRBV5-1 with TRBJ2-2; D gene unclear. The source of this sequence is a man in his sixties who had recovered from COVID-19. CDR3 amino acids: CASSSQIGELFF. Here the CDR3 DNA reads TGCGCCAGCAGCTCCCAAATCGGGGAGCTGTTTTTT.